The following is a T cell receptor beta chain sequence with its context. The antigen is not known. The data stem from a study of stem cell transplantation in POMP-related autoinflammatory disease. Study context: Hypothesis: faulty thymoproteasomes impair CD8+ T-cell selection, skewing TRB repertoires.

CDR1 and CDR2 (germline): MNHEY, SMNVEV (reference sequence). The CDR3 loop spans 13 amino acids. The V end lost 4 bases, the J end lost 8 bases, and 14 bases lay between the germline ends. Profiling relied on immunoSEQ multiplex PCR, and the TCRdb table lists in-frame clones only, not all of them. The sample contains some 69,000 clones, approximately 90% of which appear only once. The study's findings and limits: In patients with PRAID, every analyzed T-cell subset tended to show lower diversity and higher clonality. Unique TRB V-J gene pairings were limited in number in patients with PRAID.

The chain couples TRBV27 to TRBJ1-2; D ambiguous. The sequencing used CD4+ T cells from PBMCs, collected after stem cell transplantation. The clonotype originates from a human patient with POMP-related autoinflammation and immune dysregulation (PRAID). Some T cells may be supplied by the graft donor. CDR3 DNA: TGTGCCAGCAGTTCCACAAGGGTTAAAGGCTACACCTTC. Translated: CASSSTRVKGYTF.